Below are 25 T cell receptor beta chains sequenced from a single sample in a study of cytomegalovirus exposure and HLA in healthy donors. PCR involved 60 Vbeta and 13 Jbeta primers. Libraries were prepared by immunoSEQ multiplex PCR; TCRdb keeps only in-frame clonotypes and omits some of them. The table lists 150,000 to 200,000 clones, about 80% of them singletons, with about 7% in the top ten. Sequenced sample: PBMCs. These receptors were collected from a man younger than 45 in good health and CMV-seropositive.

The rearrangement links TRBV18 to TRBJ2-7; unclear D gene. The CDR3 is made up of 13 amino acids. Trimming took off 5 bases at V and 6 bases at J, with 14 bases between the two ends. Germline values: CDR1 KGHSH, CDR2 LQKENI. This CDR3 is CASSTDPAGEQYF. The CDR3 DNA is TGTGCCAGCTCAACCGACCCTGCAGGCGAGCAGTACTTC.

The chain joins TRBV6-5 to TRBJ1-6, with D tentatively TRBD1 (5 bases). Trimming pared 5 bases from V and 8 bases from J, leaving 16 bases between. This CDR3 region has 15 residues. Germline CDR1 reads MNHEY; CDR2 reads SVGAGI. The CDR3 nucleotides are TGTGCCAGCAGTCAATGGTCCGGGGGAGATTCACCCCTCCACTTT. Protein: CASSQWSGGDSPLHF.

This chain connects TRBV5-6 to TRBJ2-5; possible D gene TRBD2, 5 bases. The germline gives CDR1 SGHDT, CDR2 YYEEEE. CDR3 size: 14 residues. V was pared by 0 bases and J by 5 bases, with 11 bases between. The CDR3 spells CASSLGIGLETQYF. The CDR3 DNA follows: TGTGCCAGCAGCTTGGGGATCGGACTCGAGACCCAGTACTTC.

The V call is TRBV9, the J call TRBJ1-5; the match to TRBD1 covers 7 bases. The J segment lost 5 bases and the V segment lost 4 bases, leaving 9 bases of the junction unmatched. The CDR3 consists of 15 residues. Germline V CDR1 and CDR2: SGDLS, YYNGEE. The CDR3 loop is CASSPGGTTYQPQHF. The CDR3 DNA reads TGTGCCAGCAGCCCAGGGGGGACAACTTATCAGCCCCAGCATTTT.

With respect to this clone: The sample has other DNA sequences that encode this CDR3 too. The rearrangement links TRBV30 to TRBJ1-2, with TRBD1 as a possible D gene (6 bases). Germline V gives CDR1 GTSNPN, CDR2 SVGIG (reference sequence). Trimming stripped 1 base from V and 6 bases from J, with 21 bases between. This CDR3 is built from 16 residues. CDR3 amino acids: CAWSALVGGAGDGYTF. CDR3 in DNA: TGTGCCTGGAGTGCGCTGGTGGGGGGGGCTGGTGATGGCTACACCTTC.

The CDR3 loop is CASRAAGGGGTDTQYF. The CDR3 DNA reads as TGTGCCAGCCGTGCGGCGGGGGGCGGCGGCACAGATACGCAGTATTTT. The chain has TRBV5-4 and TRBJ2-3, with TRBD2 matching over 8 bases. Germline values: CDR1 SGHNT, CDR2 YYREEE (reference sequence). V shed 7 bases, J shed 1 base, and the junction held 11 bases outside the gene matches. The CDR3 consists of 16 residues. The full variable domain, completed using reference TRBV5-4 and TRBJ2-3, is ETGVTQSPTHLIKTRGQQVTLRCSSQSGHNTVSWYQQALGQGPQFIFQYYREEENGRGNFPPRFSGLQFPNYSSELNVNALELDDSALYLCASRAAGGGGTDTQYFGPGTRLTVL.

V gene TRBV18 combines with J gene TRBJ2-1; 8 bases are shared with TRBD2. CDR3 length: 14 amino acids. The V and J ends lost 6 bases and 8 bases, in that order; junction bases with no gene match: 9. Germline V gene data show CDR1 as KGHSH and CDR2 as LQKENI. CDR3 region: CASSRGTRAYEQFF. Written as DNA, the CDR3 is TGTGCCAGCTCCCGCGGGACTAGGGCCTATGAGCAGTTCTTC.

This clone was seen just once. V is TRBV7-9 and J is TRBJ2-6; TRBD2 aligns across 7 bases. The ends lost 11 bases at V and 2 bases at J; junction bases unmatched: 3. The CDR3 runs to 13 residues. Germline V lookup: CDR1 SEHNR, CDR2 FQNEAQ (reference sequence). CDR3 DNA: TGTGCCGCCGCGGGGGCTGGGGCCAACGTCCTGACTTTC. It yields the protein CAAAGAGANVLTF.

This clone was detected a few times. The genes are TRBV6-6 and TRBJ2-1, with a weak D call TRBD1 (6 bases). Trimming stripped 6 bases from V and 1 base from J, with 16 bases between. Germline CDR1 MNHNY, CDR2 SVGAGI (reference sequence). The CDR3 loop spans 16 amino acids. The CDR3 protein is CASSPDSHFSYNEQFF. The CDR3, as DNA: TGTGCCAGCAGCCCGGACAGCCACTTTTCCTACAATGAGCAGTTCTTC.

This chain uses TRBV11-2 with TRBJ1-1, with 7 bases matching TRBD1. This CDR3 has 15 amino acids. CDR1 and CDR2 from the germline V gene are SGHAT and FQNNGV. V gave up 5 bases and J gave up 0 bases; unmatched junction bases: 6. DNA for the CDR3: TGTGCCAGCAGCCAACGACAGGGCTTGAACACTGAAGCTTTCTTT. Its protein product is CASSQRQGLNTEAFF.

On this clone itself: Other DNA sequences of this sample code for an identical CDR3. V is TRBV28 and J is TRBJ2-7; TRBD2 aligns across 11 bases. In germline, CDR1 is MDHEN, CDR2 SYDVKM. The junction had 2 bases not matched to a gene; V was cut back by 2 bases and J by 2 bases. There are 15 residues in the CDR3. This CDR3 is CASSLLAGGPYEQYF. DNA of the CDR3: TGTGCCAGCAGTTTACTAGCGGGAGGCCCCTACGAGCAGTACTTC.

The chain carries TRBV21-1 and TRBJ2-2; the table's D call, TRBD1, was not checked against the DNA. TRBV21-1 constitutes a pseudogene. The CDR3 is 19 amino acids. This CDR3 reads CASPPDRGPTEPNPGELFF. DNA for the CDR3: TGTGCCTCCCCGCCCGACAGGGGCCCTACGGAGCCTAATCCCGGGGAGCTGTTTTTT.

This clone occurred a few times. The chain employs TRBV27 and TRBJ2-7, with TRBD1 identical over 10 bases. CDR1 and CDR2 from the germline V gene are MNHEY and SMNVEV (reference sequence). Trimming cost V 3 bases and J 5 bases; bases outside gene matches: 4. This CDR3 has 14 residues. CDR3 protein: CASSLGDRGDEQYF. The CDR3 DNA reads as TGTGCCAGCAGTTTGGGGGACAGGGGCGACGAGCAGTACTTC.

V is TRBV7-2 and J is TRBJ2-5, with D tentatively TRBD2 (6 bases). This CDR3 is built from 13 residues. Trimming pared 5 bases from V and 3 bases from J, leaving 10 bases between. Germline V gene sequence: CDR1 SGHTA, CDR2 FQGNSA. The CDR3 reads CASSTLAEETQYF. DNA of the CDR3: TGTGCCAGCAGCACATTAGCGGAAGAGACCCAGTACTTC.

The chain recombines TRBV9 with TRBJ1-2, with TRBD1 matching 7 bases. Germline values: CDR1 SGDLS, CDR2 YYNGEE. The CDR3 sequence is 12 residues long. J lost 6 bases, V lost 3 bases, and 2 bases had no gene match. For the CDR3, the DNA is TGTGCCAGCAGCGGCAGGGGGGATGGCTACACCTTC. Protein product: CASSGRGDGYTF.

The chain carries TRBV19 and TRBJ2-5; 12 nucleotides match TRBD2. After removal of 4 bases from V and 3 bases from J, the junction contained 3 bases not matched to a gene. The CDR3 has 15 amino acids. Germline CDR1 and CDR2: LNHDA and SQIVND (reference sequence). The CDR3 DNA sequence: TGTGCCAGTAGTACTAGACTAGCGGGAGAAGAGACCCAGTACTTC. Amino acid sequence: CASSTRLAGEETQYF. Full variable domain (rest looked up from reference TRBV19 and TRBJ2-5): DGGITQSPKYLFRKEGQNVTLSCEQNLNHDAMYWYRQDPGQGLRLIYYSQIVNDFQKGDIAEGYSVSREKKESFPLTVTSAQKNPTAFYLCASSTRLAGEETQYFGPGTRLLVL.

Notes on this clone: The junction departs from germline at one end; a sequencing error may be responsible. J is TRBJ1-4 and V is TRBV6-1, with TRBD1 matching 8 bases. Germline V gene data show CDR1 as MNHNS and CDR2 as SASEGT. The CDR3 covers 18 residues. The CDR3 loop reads CAGSEALRTGITNEKLFF. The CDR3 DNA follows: TGTGCCGGCAGTGAAGCGCTTCGGACAGGGATAACTAATGAAAAACTGTTTTTT.

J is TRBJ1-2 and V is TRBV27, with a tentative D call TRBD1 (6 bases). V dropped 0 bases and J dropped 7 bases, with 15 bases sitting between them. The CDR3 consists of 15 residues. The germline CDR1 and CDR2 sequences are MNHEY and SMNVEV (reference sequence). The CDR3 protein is CASSLSTGGAGGYTF. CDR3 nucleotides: TGTGCCAGCAGTTTATCGACGGGGGGCGCAGGTGGCTACACCTTC.

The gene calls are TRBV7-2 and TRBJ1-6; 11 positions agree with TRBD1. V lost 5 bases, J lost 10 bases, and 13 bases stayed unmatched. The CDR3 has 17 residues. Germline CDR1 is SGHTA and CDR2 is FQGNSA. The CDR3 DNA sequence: TGTGCCAGCAGCATCCGGACAGGGGGCGTAGTGGGGTCACCCCTCCACTTT. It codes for CASSIRTGGVVGSPLHF.

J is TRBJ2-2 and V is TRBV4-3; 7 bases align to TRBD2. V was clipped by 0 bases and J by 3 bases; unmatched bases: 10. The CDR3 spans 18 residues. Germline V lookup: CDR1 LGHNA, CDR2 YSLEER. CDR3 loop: CASSQDRGGNEYTGELFF. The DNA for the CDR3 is TGCGCCAGCAGCCAAGATCGGGGAGGGAATGAGTACACCGGGGAGCTGTTTTTT.

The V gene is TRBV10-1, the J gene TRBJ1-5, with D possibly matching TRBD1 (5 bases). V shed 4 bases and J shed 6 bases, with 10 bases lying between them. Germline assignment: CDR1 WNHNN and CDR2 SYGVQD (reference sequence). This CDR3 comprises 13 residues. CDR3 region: CASSVGASQPQHF. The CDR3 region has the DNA TGCGCCAGCAGTGTAGGGGCGTCTCAGCCCCAGCATTTT.

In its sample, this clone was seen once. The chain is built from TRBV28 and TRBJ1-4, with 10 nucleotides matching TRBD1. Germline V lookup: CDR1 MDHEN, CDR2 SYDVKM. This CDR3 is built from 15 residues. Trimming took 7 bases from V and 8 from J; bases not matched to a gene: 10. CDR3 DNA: TGTGCCAGCAATAGAGTAAGGACAGGGGGGGAAAAACTGTTTTTT. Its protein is CASNRVRTGGEKLFF.

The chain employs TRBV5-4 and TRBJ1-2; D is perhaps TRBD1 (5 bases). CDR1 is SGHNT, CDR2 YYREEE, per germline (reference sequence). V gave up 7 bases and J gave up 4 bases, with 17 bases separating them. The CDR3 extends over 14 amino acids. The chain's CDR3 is CASRKRGGIYGYTF. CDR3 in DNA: TGTGCCAGCCGAAAACGCGGGGGAATCTATGGCTACACCTTC.

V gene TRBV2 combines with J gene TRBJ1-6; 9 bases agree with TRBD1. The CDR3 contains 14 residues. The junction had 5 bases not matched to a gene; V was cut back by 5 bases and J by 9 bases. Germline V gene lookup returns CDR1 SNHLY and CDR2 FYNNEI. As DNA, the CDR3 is TGTGCCAGCAGTAGGGACAGGGAAGCTTCACCCCTCCACTTT. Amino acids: CASSRDREASPLHF.

CDR3 amino acids: CASSESPVAPQYF. The CDR3 nucleotides read TGCGCCAGCAGTGAGTCGCCAGTAGCCCCGCAGTATTTT. V is TRBV10-1 and J is TRBJ2-3, with D hard to call. Per the germline V gene, CDR1 is WNHNN and CDR2 is SYGVQD (reference sequence). This CDR3 is built from 13 residues. V was pared by 0 bases and J by 10 bases, with 11 bases between.